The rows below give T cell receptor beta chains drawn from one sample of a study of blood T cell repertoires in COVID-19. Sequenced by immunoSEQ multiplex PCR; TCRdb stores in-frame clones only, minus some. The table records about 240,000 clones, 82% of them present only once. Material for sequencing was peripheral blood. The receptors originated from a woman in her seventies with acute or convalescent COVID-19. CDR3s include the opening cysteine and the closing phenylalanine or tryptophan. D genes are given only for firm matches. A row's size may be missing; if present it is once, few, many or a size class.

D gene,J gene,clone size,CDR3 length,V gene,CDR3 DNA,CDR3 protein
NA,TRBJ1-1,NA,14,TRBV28,TGTGCCAGCAGTTTCCCGGGGGGGAACACTGAAGCTTTCTTT,CASSFPGGNTEAFF
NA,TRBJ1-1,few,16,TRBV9,TGTGCCAGCAGCTCCACCCCCAAAGGAGCAAACACTGAAGCTTTCTTT,CASSSTPKGANTEAFF
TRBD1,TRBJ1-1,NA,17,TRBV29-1,TGCAGCGTTCCCGCCCAGGACAGGGGGCGGGTGGGCACTGAAGCTTTCTTT,CSVPAQDRGRVGTEAFF
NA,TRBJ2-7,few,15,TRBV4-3,TGCGCCAGCAGCCAAGTGGGGGGTTATTCGGGGGAGCAGTACTTC,CASSQVGGYSGEQYF
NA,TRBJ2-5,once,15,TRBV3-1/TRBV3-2,TGTGCCAGCAGCGAGAGGAGGGCAGCCCAAGAGACCCAGTACTTC,CASSERRAAQETQYF
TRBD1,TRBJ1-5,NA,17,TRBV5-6,TGTGCCAGCAGCCTATACGCCGGGACAGGGGGCAATCAGCCCCAGCATTTT,CASSLYAGTGGNQPQHF
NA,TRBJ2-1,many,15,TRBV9,TGTGCCAGCAGCCTGGGTGGGCTAGCGAACCACGAGCAGTTCTTC,CASSLGGLANHEQFF
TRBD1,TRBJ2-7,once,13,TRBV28,TGTGCCAGCAGTCCCGGACAGGGCTACGAGCAGTACTTC,CASSPGQGYEQYF
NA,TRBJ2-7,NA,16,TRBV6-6,TGTGCCAGCAGTTACTCTGCGGGACAGAGATCCTACGAGCAGTACTTC,CASSYSAGQRSYEQYF
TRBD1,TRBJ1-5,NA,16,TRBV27,TGTGCCAGCAGTTTATCTTGGACAGGGGGCGGTCAGCCCCAGCATTTT,CASSLSWTGGGQPQHF
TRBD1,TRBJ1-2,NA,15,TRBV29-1,TGCAGCGTTGAAGGGTTTGGCACAGGGGACTATGGCTACACCTTC,CSVEGFGTGDYGYTF
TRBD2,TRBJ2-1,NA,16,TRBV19,TGTGCCAGTAGTATACTAAGGGGACTAGCGCACAATGAGCAGTTCTTC,CASSILRGLAHNEQFF
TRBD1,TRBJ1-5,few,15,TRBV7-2,TGTGCCAGCAGCTCGACAGGGGCAAGGGGTCAGCCCCAGCATTTT,CASSSTGARGQPQHF
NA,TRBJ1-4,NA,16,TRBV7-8,TGTGCCAGCAGCTTAGAGGGCCAGGGGTCTGCTGAAAAACTGTTTTTT,CASSLEGQGSAEKLFF
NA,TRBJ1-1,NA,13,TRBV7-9,TGTGCCAGCAGCTTACCAGGGGCCCCTGAAGCTTTCTTT,CASSLPGAPEAFF
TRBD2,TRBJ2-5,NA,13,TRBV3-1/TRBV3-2,TGTGCCACTCATCTAGCGGGGGCAGAGACCCAGTACTTC,CATHLAGAETQYF
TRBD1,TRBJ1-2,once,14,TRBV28,TGTGCCAGCAGTCTGACTGCAGGGGGCTATGGCTACACCTTC,CASSLTAGGYGYTF
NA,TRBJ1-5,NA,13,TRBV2,TGTGCCAGCAGCAGGGATGTCAATCAGCCCCAGCATTTT,CASSRDVNQPQHF
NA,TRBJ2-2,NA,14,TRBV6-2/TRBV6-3,TGTGCCAGCAGTTACTTGAGGCAGACCGGGGAGCTGTTTTTT,CASSYLRQTGELFF
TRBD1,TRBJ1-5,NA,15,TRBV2,TGTGCCAGCAGTGAAAACAGGGGGCCCAGTCAGCCCCAGCATTTT,CASSENRGPSQPQHF
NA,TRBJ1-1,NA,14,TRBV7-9,TGTGCCAGCAGCTTAGGACAGAGGAACACTGAAGCTTTCTTT,CASSLGQRNTEAFF
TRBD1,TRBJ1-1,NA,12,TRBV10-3,TGTGCCATCCGGACAGGGGACACTGAAGCTTTCTTT,CAIRTGDTEAFF
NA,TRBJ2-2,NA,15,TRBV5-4,TGTGCCAGCAGCGATGACAGGACGAACACCGGGGAGCTGTTTTTT,CASSDDRTNTGELFF